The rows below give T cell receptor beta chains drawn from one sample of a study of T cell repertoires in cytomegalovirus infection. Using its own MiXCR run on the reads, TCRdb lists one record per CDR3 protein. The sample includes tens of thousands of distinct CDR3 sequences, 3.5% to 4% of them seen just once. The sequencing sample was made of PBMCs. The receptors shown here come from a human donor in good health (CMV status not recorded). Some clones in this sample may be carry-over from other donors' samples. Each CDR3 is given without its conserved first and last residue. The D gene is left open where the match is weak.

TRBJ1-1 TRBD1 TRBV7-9 ASRPTGAKAEAF
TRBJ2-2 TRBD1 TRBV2 ASRTGETGELF
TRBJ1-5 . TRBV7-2 ASSPGSFRNQPQH
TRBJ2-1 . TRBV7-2 ASTPRASANEQF
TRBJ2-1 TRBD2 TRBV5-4 ASSPNLAGGLAYNEQF
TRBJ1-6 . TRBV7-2 ASSSGLGGNSPLH
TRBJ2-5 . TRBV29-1 SVVLLGSQKTQY
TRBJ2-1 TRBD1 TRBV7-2 ASSLEGAKTYNEQF
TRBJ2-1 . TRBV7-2 ASSSSPSSYNEQF
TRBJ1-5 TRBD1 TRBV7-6 ASSAAGGWNQPQH
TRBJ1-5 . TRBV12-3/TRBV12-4 ATSRGGGSNQPQH
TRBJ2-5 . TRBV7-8 ASSLGDPRSGTQY
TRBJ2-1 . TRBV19 ASSIARDHYNEQF
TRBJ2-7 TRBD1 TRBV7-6 ASSPGPPGQGREQY
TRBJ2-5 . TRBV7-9 ASSLNPSRETQY
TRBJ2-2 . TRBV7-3 ASSPLRGTGELF
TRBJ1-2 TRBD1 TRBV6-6 ASSPDRGRGDGYT
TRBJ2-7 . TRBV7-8 ASSSSEEQY
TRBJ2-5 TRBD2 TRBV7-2 ASSLSGRAQETQY
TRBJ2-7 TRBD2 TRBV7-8 ASSFSGSGYEQY
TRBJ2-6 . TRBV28 AARQDSGANVLT
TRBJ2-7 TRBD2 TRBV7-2 ASSLTSGAYEQY
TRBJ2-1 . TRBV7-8 ASSLGTANEQF
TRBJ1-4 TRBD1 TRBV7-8 ASSLTGREKLF
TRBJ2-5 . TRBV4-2 ASSQGRQETQY
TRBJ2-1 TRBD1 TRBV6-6 ASSADRSSYNEQF
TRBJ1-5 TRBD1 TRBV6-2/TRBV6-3 ASRKTGGNQPQH
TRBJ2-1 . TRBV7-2 ASSSQGLGNEQF
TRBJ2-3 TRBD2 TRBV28 ASQRDTDTQY
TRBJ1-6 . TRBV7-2 ASSLRPYSPLH
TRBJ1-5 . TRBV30 AWSLKQPNQPQH
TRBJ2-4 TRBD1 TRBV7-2 ASSLGQGAYIQY
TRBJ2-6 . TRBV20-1 SARVGLFSGANVLT
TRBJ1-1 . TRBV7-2 ASSLFLRGITEAF
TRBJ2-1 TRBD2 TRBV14 ASSRGLGRHEQF